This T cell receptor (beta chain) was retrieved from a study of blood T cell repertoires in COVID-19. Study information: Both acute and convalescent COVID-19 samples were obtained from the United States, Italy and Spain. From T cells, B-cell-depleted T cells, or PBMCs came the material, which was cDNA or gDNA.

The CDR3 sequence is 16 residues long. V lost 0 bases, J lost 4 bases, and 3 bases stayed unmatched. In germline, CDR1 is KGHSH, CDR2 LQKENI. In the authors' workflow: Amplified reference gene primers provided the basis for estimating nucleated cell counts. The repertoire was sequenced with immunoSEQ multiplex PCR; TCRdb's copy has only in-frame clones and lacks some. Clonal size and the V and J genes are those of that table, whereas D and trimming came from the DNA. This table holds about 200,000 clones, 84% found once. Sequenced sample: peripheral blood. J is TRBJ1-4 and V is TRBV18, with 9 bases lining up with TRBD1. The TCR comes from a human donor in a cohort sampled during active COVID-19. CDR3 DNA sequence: TGTGCCAGCTCACCACCGGGGACAGGGTTTAATGAAAAACTGTTTTTT. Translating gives CASSPPGTGFNEKLFF.